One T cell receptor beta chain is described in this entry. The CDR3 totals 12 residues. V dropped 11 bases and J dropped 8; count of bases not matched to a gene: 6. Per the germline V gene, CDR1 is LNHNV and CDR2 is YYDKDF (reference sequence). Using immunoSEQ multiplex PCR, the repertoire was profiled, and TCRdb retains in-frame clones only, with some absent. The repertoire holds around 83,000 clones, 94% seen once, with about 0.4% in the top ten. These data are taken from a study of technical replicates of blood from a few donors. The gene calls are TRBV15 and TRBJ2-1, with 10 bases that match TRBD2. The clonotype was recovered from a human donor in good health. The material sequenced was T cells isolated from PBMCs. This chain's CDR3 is CASSGSVDEQFF. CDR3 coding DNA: TGTGCCTCTAGCGGGAGTGTTGATGAGCAGTTCTTC.